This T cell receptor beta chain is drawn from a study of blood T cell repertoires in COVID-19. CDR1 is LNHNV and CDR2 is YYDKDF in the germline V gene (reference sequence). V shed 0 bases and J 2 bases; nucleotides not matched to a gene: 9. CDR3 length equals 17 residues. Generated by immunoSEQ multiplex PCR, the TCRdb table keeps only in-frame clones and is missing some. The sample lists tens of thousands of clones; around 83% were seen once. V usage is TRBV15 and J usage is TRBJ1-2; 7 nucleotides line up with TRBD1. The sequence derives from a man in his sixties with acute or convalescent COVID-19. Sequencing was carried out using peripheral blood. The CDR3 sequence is CATSRDKETGLNYGYTF. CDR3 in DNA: TGTGCCACCAGCAGAGATAAAGAGACAGGGCTGAACTATGGCTACACCTTC.